The 10 T cell receptor beta chains reported below all come from one sample, sequenced in a study of T cell changes during pregnancy in multiple sclerosis. Libraries were prepared by immunoSEQ multiplex PCR; TCRdb keeps only in-frame clonotypes and omits some of them. The profile shows 100,000 or so clones, just over 90% of them singletons. The sequenced sample was peripheral blood, obtained in the second trimester of pregnancy. The receptors originated from a female donor with multiple sclerosis, enrolled in a pregnancy study.

The chain is built from TRBV9 and TRBJ1-2; 7 bases line up with TRBD1. The V and J ends lost 0 bases and 3 bases, in that order; junction bases with no gene match: 8. Germline V gene sequence: CDR1 SGDLS, CDR2 YYNGEE. There are 16 residues in the CDR3. CDR3 loop: CASSVVAETGYYGYTF. CDR3 DNA: TGTGCCAGCAGCGTAGTAGCGGAGACAGGGTACTATGGCTACACCTTC.

The genes are TRBV7-2 and TRBJ2-1; D perhaps matches TRBD2 (5 bases). This CDR3 comprises 15 residues. The ends were cut back, 4 bases at V and 4 bases at J, with 14 bases in the middle. Germline assignment: CDR1 SGHTA and CDR2 FQGNSA. CDR3 nucleotide sequence: TGTGCCAGCAGCTCCGGCGGGTACCCGTACAATGAGCAGTTCTTC. As protein: CASSSGGYPYNEQFF.

V gene TRBV30 combines with J gene TRBJ1-3, with D uncertain. The CDR3 length is 13 residues. The germline V and J ends were trimmed by 5 bases and 0 bases, with 8 bases remaining between them. Germline-derived CDR1 and CDR2 are GTSNPN and SVGIG (reference sequence). For the CDR3, the DNA is TGTGCCTGGGCCCCTAGCTCTGGAAACACCATATATTTT. Protein: CAWAPSSGNTIYF.

This clone was detected once. V usage is TRBV19 and J usage is TRBJ1-1; no firm D call. V was trimmed by 3 bases and J by 6 bases, leaving 5 bases between them. The CDR3 is made up of 11 amino acids. The germline gives CDR1 LNHDA, CDR2 SQIVND (reference sequence). Written as DNA, the CDR3 is TGTGCCAGTAGTATCTTTTCTGAAGCTTTCTTT. This codes for CASSIFSEAFF.

This chain joins TRBV19 and TRBJ2-5; possibly TRBD1 for D (6 bases). V dropped 2 bases and J dropped 5 bases, with 15 bases sitting between them. CDR3 size: 15 residues. CDR1 is LNHDA, CDR2 SQIVND, per germline (reference sequence). The CDR3 is CASSIRRQGHETQYF. CDR3 nucleotide sequence: TGTGCCAGTAGTATAAGAAGGCAGGGGCACGAGACCCAGTACTTC.

The rearrangement joins TRBV9 to TRBJ2-1; no clear D gene. Trimming left V 2 bases short and J 0 bases short, with 12 bases between. This CDR3 has 16 amino acids. CDR1 SGDLS and CDR2 YYNGEE come from the germline V gene. The chain's CDR3 is CASSVGSVSSYNEQFF. The DNA for the CDR3 is TGTGCCAGCAGCGTGGGCAGTGTGAGCTCCTACAATGAGCAGTTCTTC.

This sequence joins TRBV18 and TRBJ1-1, with D possibly TRBD1 on 6 matching bases. Trimming left V 2 bases short and J 5 bases short, with 9 bases between. The CDR3 runs to 13 residues. Germline CDR1 and CDR2: KGHSH and LQKENI. The CDR3 region is CASSPGGRTEAFF. The DNA of the CDR3 is TGTGCCAGCTCACCAGGGGGCCGGACTGAAGCTTTCTTT.

The rearrangement links TRBV2 to TRBJ2-1; maybe TRBD1 (7 bases). This CDR3 comprises 15 residues. Germline V gene data show CDR1 as SNHLY and CDR2 as FYNNEI. Trimming left V 4 bases short and J 10 bases short, with 20 bases between. The CDR3: CASSVSGGSFEEQFF. The CDR3 DNA reads as TGTGCCAGCAGTGTGTCAGGGGGGTCATTCGAGGAGCAGTTCTTC.

CDR3 nucleotide sequence: TGTGCCAGCAGCGTTACAGGGGGCGGTGGCAATGAGCAGTTCTTC. It is translated as CASSVTGGGGNEQFF. The chain joins TRBV7-9 to TRBJ2-1; 9 nucleotides align to TRBD1. Germline assignment: CDR1 SEHNR and CDR2 FQNEAQ (reference sequence). The trim removed 5 bases at V and 6 bases at J, leaving 8 bases unmatched. The CDR3 length is 15 residues.

This clone was detected only once. This chain links TRBV19 with TRBJ1-5; the D gene is possibly TRBD1 (5 bases). This CDR3 has 15 residues. V was clipped by 2 bases and J by 0 bases, with 8 bases between them. CDR1 is LNHDA, CDR2 SQIVND, per germline (reference sequence). CDR3 bases: TGTGCCAGTAGTATAACAGGCGATAGCAATCAGCCCCAGCATTTT. It encodes CASSITGDSNQPQHF.